The rows below give T cell receptor beta chains drawn from one sample of a study of chemoradiotherapy in HPV16-positive cancers. Sequenced by immunoSEQ multiplex PCR; TCRdb stores in-frame clones only, minus some. The profile covers 53,000 or so clones, with 90% appearing a single time and around 3.3% taken by the ten largest. The source was blood, collected from a patient who underwent chemoradiotherapy. These receptors all come from a human donor with HPV-associated anogenital cancer. CDR3s include the opening cysteine and the closing phenylalanine or tryptophan.

v_call	j_call	cdr3_aa
TRBV6-5	TRBJ1-5	CASSPDRAMNQPQHF
TRBV4-2	TRBJ2-6	CASSQVTSGGASGANVLTF
TRBV9	TRBJ2-2	CASSLTSGGNTGELFF
TRBV19	TRBJ1-5	CASRPLDRGNQPQHF
TRBV9	TRBJ2-5	CASSVAAGMETQYF
TRBV11-2	TRBJ1-2	CASSFVEPGQGGMNGYTF
TRBV11-2	TRBJ2-5	CASSLSLSGALQETQYF
TRBV6-6	TRBJ1-2	CASSYSRGTGTYGYTF
TRBV6-5	TRBJ2-5	CASSYSKGVSETQYF
TRBV6-1	TRBJ2-2	CASSEILFTGELFF
TRBV14	TRBJ1-1	CASSHLLQGMGVEAFF
TRBV7-2	TRBJ2-5	CASSSISSGNSGSRETQYF
TRBV11-2	TRBJ1-1	CASSLAGGAEAFF
TRBV27	TRBJ1-2	CASILYTGNYGYTF
TRBV11-3	TRBJ2-7	CASSLDTGGFYEQYF
TRBV9	TRBJ1-1	CASSVAVTTEAFF
TRBV10-3	TRBJ1-1	CAISESHLYTEAFF
TRBV7-2	TRBJ1-2	CASSLAPYGYTF
TRBV2	TRBJ1-2	CASRRDQPSGGYTF
TRBV6-1	TRBJ1-2	CASRDRGNYGYTF
TRBV11-1	TRBJ1-1	CASSSTGATEAFF
TRBV25-1	TRBJ2-3	CASSEDRVWADTQYF
TRBV6-1	TRBJ1-2	CASSESVGGSYGYTF
TRBV9	TRBJ1-5	CASSVSGSGTQPQHF
TRBV9	TRBJ1-5	CASSVTTGRNQPQHF
TRBV19	TRBJ2-3	CASSNPPDTQYF
TRBV6-1	TRBJ1-1	CASSGPDRGLTEAFF
TRBV19	TRBJ2-7	CASSISGGASYEQYF
TRBV5-4	TRBJ1-2	CASALQGALGYTF
TRBV11-3	TRBJ2-4	CASSLGRTDIQYF
TRBV11-1	TRBJ2-2	CASRLGTSGITGELFF